One and the same sample provided the 19 T cell receptor beta chains below, sequenced in a study of cytomegalovirus exposure and HLA in healthy donors. PCR employed 60 Vbeta and 13 Jbeta primers. Only in-frame clones appear in the TCRdb table, and some are missing; sequencing was by immunoSEQ multiplex PCR. Recorded for this sample: 45,000 to 55,000 clones. The sequenced sample consisted of PBMCs. The origin of the receptors is a man in his forties in good health and CMV-seropositive.

The chain combines TRBV5-4 with TRBJ1-6, with TRBD1 as a possible D gene (5 bases). Trimming cost V 0 bases and J 7 bases, with 17 bases left between them. Germline CDR1 is SGHNT and CDR2 is YYREEE (reference sequence). CDR3 length: 17 residues. CDR3 loop: CASSLDFSFGGNSPLHF. The DNA for the CDR3 is TGTGCCAGCAGCTTGGACTTCTCCTTCGGGGGAAATTCACCCCTCCACTTT.

The rearrangement uses TRBV7-3 and TRBJ2-3; 13 bases are shared with TRBD2. This CDR3 has 17 residues. Per germline, CDR1 SGHTA and CDR2 FQGTGA. J gave up 2 bases and V 5 bases, and 7 bases lay outside the gene matches. As DNA, the CDR3 is TGTGCCAGCAGCCTTAGACTAGCGGGGGGCCACACAGATACGCAGTATTTT. This encodes CASSLRLAGGHTDTQYF.

The rearrangement uses TRBV28 and TRBJ2-3; 7 bases are shared with TRBD2. Germline CDR1 reads MDHEN; CDR2 reads SYDVKM. The trim removed 7 bases at V and 0 bases at J, leaving 16 bases unmatched. The CDR3 contains 18 residues. For the CDR3, the DNA is TGTGCCAGCACCCAGGGAGGGTCTAGCGGTCTCAGCACAGATACGCAGTATTTT. Encoded protein: CASTQGGSSGLSTDTQYF.

The chain carries TRBV7-8 and TRBJ2-5; TRBD2 agrees at 11 bases. Looked up from germline, CDR1 is SGHVS and CDR2 is FQNEAQ. The CDR3 length is 15 residues. Unmatched junction bases numbered 3, after V lost 4 bases and J lost 2 bases. CDR3 sequence: CASSYRLAGQETQYF. CDR3 DNA sequence: TGTGCCAGCAGCTACAGACTAGCGGGACAAGAGACCCAGTACTTC.

The chain links TRBV27 to TRBJ2-7, with D possibly TRBD2 on 6 matching bases. V lost 8 bases and J lost 2, with 10 bases in between. Per germline, CDR1 MNHEY and CDR2 SMNVEV (reference sequence). The CDR3 extends over 12 amino acids. DNA for the CDR3: TGTGCCAGCCGTAGCGGAACCTACGAGCAGTACTTC. It codes for CASRSGTYEQYF.

The chain has TRBV7-9 and TRBJ1-1, with D possibly TRBD1 on 5 matching bases. Germline V gene data show CDR1 as SEHNR and CDR2 as FQNEAQ (reference sequence). CDR3 size: 14 residues. V shed 5 bases and J shed 4 bases, with 14 bases lying between them. CDR3 DNA sequence: TGTGCCAGCAGCCCCCAGGGCTTCGGCACTGAAGCTTTCTTT. Its translation is CASSPQGFGTEAFF.

This chain uses TRBV27 with TRBJ1-2, with a tentative D call TRBD1 (6 bases). V lost 6 bases and J lost 7, with 12 bases in between. This CDR3 region has 12 residues. Germline V gene data show CDR1 as MNHEY and CDR2 as SMNVEV (reference sequence). The CDR3 loop reads CASRGTPSGYTF. The CDR3 nucleotides read TGTGCCAGCAGGGGGACACCGAGTGGCTACACCTTC.

V gene TRBV9 combines with J gene TRBJ2-3, with 8 bases identical to TRBD2. The length of the CDR3 is 17 residues. V lost 4 bases, J lost 3 bases, and 13 bases stayed unmatched. Germline CDR1 and CDR2: SGDLS and YYNGEE. The chain's CDR3 is CASSLRGAGDPTDTQYF. The CDR3 coding sequence is TGTGCCAGCAGCCTGCGTGGAGCGGGAGATCCAACAGATACGCAGTATTTT. Complete variable domain (other parts from reference TRBV9 and TRBJ2-3): DSGVTQTPKHLITATGQRVTLRCSPRSGDLSVYWYQQSLDQGLQFLIQYYNGEERAKGNILERFSAQQFPDLHSELNLSSLELGDSALYFCASSLRGAGDPTDTQYFGPGTRLTVL.

The gene calls are TRBV29-1 and TRBJ1-4; 7 bases align to TRBD1. Trimming took 4 bases from V and 6 from J; bases not matched to a gene: 5. The germline V gene encodes CDR1 SQVTM and CDR2 ANQGSEA. The CDR3 has 13 amino acids. The CDR3 nucleotides read TGCAGCGTTGGGCGACAGGGACATGAAAAACTGTTTTTT. Amino acids: CSVGRQGHEKLFF.

The chain links TRBV5-6 to TRBJ1-1; the match to TRBD1 covers 7 bases. Germline V gene data show CDR1 as SGHDT and CDR2 as YYEEEE. The V segment lost 0 bases and the J segment 4 bases; nucleotides outside the gene matches: 9. This CDR3 is 16 amino acids long. CDR3 bases: TGTGCCAGCAGCTTGGGGTCCAAACAGGGGCCCACTGAAGCTTTCTTT. This translates into CASSLGSKQGPTEAFF.

This chain links TRBV28 with TRBJ1-2; 7 nucleotides agree with TRBD1. The CDR3 is made up of 13 amino acids. Trimming cost V 3 bases and J 8 bases; bases outside gene matches: 6. Germline assignment: CDR1 MDHEN and CDR2 SYDVKM. CDR3 coding DNA: TGTGCCAGCAGTTTCCAGACAGGGCCCGGCTACACCTTC. Translating gives CASSFQTGPGYTF.

The gene calls are TRBV6-5 and TRBJ1-3, with D possibly TRBD1 on 5 matching bases. This CDR3 spans 14 amino acids. Germline V gene lookup returns CDR1 MNHEY and CDR2 SVGAGI. Trimming stripped 4 bases from V and 2 bases from J, with 9 bases between. The CDR3 DNA is TGTGCCAGCAGTTCAGAGGACACTGGAAACACCATATATTTT. Translated, it gives CASSSEDTGNTIYF.

The gene calls are TRBV9 and TRBJ2-5, with 8 positions matching TRBD2. The CDR3 extends over 16 amino acids. After removal of 4 bases from V and 4 bases from J, the junction contained 12 bases not matched to a gene. Germline V CDR1 and CDR2: SGDLS, YYNGEE. The DNA for the CDR3 is TGTGCCAGCAGCCCGATCGGGGGGGGCTTCGGAGAGACCCAGTACTTC. Encoded protein: CASSPIGGGFGETQYF.

This chain links TRBV28 with TRBJ2-3; the D is unclear. Germline V gene data show CDR1 as MDHEN and CDR2 as SYDVKM. The CDR3 has 12 residues. The germline V and J ends were trimmed by 3 bases and 5 bases, with 6 bases remaining between them. The DNA of the CDR3 is TGTGCCAGCAGTTTTCAATTAGATACGCAGTATTTT. Translated: CASSFQLDTQYF. The whole variable domain, remainder taken from reference TRBV28 and TRBJ2-3, is DVKVTQSSRYLVKRTGEKVFLECVQDMDHENMFWYRQDPGLGLRLIYFSYDVKMKEKGDIPEGYSVSREKKERFSLILESASTNQTSMYLCASSFQLDTQYFGPGTRLTVL.

This chain connects TRBV7-2 to TRBJ2-2; no definite D call. Germline CDR1 is SGHTA and CDR2 is FQGNSA. This CDR3 has 17 amino acids. V lost 5 bases to trimming and J lost 3 bases, with 19 bases between them. The CDR3 protein is CASSPDGGSADTGELFF. DNA of the CDR3: TGTGCCAGCAGCCCGGATGGTGGATCCGCGGACACCGGGGAGCTGTTTTTT.

This chain uses TRBV4-3 with TRBJ2-5, with 11 bases fitting TRBD2. Germline-derived CDR1 and CDR2 are LGHNA and YSLEER. The CDR3 consists of 14 residues. The V segment lost 1 base and the J segment 5 bases; nucleotides outside the gene matches: 0. CDR3 DNA sequence: TGCGCCAGCAGCCAAGGGACTAGCGGGGAGACCCAGTACTTC. It specifies CASSQGTSGETQYF.

This chain uses TRBV27 with TRBJ1-1, with D tentatively TRBD1 (5 bases). The CDR3 runs to 15 residues. Trimming stripped 3 bases from V and 2 bases from J, with 13 bases between. CDR1 and CDR2 from the germline V gene are MNHEY and SMNVEV (reference sequence). CDR3 amino acids: CASSFFTGENTEAFF. The CDR3 nucleotides read TGTGCCAGCAGTTTCTTTACAGGAGAAAACACTGAAGCTTTCTTT.

The chain is built from TRBV27 and TRBJ2-3; 7 bases map to TRBD2. The trim removed 4 bases at V and 0 bases at J, leaving 10 bases unmatched. The CDR3 sequence is 17 residues long. Germline V lookup: CDR1 MNHEY, CDR2 SMNVEV (reference sequence). CDR3: CASSSLTGTTSTDTQYF. The CDR3 bases are TGTGCCAGCAGTTCCCTTACCGGGACTACTAGCACAGATACGCAGTATTTT.

The rearrangement uses TRBV28 and TRBJ2-1; D uncertain. Per the germline V gene, CDR1 is MDHEN and CDR2 is SYDVKM. V shed 5 bases and J shed 7 bases, with 18 bases lying between them. This CDR3 spans 15 amino acids. CDR3 in DNA: TGTGCCAGCAGTCCCCCTGCAGTCCCCTCGAATGAGCAGTTCTTC. Its translation: CASSPPAVPSNEQFF.